These 4 T cell receptor beta chains were all obtained from the same sample, sequenced in a study of spatial heterogeneity in lung cancer. TCRdb reprocessed the 5' RACE reads with MiXCR, giving one entry per CDR3 protein. The data show thousands of distinct CDR3 sequences, around 6.3% seen once. Sample time point: sample taken at primary tumor resection. General study findings and limits: Tracking of tumor mutation counts was seen in expanded intratumoral alpha and beta TCR counts.

These receptors' targets are unknown. Sample: lung tumor tissue, taken at surgery. The receptors were gathered from a female donor with early-stage non-small cell lung cancer.

This clonotype was recorded many times. The V call is TRBV18, the J call TRBJ1-3; D might be TRBD1 (6 bases). Trimming pared 5 bases from V and 2 bases from J, leaving 7 bases between. The CDR3 runs 13 residues. CDR1 is KGHSH, CDR2 LQKENI, per germline. CDR3 nucleotide sequence: TGTGCCAGCTCATCAGGGGCTGGAAACACCATATATTTT. Residues: CASSSGAGNTIYF.

This clonotype was seen repeatedly, ten times or more. The chain joins TRBV14 to TRBJ2-1, with D perhaps matching TRBD2 (5 bases). CDR3 length equals 16 residues. Germline V gene lookup returns CDR1 SGHDN and CDR2 FVKESK. V shed 0 bases and J shed 0 bases, with 9 bases lying between them. CDR3 sequence (DNA): TGTGCCAGCAGCCAAGACGTTACTAGCTCCTACAATGAGCAGTTCTTC. Its protein is CASSQDVTSSYNEQFF.

This clonotype has ten or more counts. The chain couples TRBV7-3 to TRBJ2-2; 8 bases fit TRBD1. In germline, CDR1 is SGHTA, CDR2 FQGTGA. The J segment lost 7 bases and the V segment lost 6 bases, leaving 4 bases of the junction unmatched. The CDR3 totals 13 residues. This CDR3 is CASSRTGRGELFF. CDR3 bases: TGTGCCAGCAGTAGGACAGGGCGCGGGGAGCTGTTTTTT.

By sample share, this clonotype is medium-sized (0.01 to 0.1%). The V and J genes are TRBV29-1 and TRBJ1-1; D remains unclear. Germline assignment: CDR1 SQVTM and CDR2 ANQGSEA. V lost 1 base and J lost 5, with 11 bases in between. CDR3 length equals 13 residues. CDR3: CSVEVGEGTEAFF. In DNA, the CDR3 is TGCAGCGTTGAAGTCGGGGAAGGGACTGAAGCTTTCTTT.